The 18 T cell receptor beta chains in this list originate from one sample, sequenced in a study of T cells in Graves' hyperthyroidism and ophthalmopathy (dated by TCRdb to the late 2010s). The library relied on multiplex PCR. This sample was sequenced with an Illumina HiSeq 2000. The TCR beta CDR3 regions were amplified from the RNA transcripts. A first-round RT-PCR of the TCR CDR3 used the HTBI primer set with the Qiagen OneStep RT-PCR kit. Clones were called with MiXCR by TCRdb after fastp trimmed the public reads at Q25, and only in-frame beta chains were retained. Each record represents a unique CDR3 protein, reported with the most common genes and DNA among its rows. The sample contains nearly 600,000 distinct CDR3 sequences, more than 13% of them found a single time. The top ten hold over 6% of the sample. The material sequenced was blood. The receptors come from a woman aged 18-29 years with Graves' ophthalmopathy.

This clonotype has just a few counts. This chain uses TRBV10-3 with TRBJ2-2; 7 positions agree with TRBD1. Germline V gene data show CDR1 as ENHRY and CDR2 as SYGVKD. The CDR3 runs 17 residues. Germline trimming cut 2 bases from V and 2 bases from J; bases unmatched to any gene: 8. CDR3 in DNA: TGTGCCATCAGTGAGAAGGGACAGAGACTAAACACCGGGGAGCTGTTTTTT. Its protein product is CAISEKGQRLNTGELFF.

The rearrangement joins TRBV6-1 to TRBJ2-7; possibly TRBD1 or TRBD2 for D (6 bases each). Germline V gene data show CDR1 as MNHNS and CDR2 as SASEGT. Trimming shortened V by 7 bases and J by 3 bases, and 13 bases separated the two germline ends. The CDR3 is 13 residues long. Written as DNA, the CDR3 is TGTGCCAGCAACCGAAGGGGGGACTACGAGCAGTACTTC. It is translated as CASNRRGDYEQYF.

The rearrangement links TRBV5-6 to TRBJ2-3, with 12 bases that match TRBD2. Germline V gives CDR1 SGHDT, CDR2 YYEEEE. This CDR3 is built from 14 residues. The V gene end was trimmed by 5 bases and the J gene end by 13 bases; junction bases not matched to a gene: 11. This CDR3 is CASSRTSGTPSEYF. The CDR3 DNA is TGTGCCAGCAGTCGGACTAGCGGGACCCCCTCGGAGTATTTT. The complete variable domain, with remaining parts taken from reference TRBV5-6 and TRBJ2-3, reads DAGVTQSPTHLIKTRGQQVTLRCSPKSGHDTVSWYQQALGQGPQFIFQYYEEEERQRGNFPDRFSGHQFPNYSSELNVNALLLGDSALYLCASSRTSGTPSEYFGPGTRLTVL.

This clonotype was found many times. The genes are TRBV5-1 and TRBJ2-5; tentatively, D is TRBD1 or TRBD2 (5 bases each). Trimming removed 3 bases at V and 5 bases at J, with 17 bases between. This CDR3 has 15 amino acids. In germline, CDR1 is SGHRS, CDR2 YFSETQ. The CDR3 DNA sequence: TGCGCCAGCAGCTCCGGCGGGCGGGCAGGGGAGACCCAGTACTTC. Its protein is CASSSGGRAGETQYF.

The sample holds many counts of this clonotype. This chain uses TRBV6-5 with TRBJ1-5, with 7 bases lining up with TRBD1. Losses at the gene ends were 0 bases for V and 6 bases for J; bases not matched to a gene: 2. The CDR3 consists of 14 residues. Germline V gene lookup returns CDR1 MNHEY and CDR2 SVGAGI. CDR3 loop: CASSYSTGRQPQHF. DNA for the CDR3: TGTGCCAGCAGTTACTCGACAGGGCGTCAGCCCCAGCATTTT.

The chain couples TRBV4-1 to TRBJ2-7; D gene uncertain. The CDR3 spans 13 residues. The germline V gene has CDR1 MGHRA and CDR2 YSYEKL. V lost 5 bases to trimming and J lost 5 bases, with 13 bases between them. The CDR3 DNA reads TGCGCCAGCAGCTCTTCGGAGTTCAACGAGCAGTACTTC. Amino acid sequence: CASSSSEFNEQYF.

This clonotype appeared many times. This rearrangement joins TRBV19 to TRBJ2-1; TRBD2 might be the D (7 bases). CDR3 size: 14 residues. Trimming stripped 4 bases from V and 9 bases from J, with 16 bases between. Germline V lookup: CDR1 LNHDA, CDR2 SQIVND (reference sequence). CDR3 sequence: CASSTEGGGGEQFF. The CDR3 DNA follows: TGTGCCAGTAGTACGGAGGGGGGGGGGGGTGAGCAGTTCTTC.

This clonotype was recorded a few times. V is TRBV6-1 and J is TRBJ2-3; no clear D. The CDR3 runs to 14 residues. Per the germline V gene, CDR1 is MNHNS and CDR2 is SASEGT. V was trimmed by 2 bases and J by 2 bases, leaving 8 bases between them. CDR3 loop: CASSESRPTDTQYF. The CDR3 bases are TGTGCCAGCAGTGAATCCAGGCCCACAGATACGCAGTATTTT.

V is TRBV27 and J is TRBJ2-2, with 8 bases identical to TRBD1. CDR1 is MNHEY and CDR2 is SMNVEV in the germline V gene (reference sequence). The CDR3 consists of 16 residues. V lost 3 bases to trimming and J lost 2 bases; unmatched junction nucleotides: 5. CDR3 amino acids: CASSLQQGGNTGELFF. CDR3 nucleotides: TGTGCCAGCAGTTTGCAACAGGGGGGTAACACCGGGGAGCTGTTTTTT.

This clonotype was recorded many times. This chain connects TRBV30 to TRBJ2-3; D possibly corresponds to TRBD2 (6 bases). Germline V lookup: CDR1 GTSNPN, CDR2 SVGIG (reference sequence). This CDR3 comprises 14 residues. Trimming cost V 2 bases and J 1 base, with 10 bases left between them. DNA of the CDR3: TGTGCCTGGAGTTCGACGGGAGGCACAGATACGCAGTATTTT. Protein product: CAWSSTGGTDTQYF.

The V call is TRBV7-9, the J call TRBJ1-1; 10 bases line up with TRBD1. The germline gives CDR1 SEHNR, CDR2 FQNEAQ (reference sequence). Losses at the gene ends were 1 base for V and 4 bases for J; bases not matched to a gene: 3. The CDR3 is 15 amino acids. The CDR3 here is CASSLVRTGGTEAFF. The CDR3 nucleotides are TGTGCCAGCAGCTTAGTTCGGACAGGGGGCACTGAAGCTTTCTTT.

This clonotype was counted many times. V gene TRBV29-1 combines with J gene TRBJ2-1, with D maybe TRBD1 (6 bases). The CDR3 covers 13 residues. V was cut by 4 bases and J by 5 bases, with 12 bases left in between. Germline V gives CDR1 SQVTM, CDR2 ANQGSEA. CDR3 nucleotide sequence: TGCAGCGTTGGGTCGACAGGTAACAATGAGCAGTTCTTC. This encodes CSVGSTGNNEQFF.

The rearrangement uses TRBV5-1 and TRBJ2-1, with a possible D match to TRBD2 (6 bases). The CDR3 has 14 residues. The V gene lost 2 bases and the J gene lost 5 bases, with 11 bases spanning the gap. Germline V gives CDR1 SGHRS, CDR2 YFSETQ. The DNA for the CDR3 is TGCGCCAGCAGCTTTCCCGGGAGAAACAATGAGCAGTTCTTC. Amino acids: CASSFPGRNNEQFF.

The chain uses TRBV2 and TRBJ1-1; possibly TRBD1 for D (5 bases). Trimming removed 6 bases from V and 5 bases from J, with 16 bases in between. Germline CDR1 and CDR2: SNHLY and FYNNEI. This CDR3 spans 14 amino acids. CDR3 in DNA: TGTGCCAGCAGCTCCAACCGGGGGTGGACTGAAGCTTTCTTT. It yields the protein CASSSNRGWTEAFF.

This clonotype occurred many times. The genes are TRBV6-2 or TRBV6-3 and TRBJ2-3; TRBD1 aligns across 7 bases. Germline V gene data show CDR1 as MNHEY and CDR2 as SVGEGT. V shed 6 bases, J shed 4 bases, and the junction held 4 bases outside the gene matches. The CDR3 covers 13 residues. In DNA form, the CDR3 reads TGTGCCAGCAGGACAGGGTACTCAGATACGCAGTATTTT. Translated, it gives CASRTGYSDTQYF.

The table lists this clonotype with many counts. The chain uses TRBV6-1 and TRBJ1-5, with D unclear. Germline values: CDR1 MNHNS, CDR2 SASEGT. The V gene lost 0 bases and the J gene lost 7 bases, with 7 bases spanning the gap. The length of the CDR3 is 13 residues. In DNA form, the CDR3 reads TGTGCCAGCAGTGAAGCGGTGAGCCAGCCCCAGCATTTT. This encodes CASSEAVSQPQHF.

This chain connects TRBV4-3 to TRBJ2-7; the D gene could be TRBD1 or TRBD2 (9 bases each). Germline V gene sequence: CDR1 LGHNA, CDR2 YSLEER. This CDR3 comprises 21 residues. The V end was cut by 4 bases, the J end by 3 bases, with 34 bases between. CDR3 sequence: CASSPSPDRGKVAGVFYEQYF. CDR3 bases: TGCGCCAGCAGCCCATCCCCTGACAGGGGGAAAGTAGCGGGAGTTTTCTACGAGCAGTACTTC.

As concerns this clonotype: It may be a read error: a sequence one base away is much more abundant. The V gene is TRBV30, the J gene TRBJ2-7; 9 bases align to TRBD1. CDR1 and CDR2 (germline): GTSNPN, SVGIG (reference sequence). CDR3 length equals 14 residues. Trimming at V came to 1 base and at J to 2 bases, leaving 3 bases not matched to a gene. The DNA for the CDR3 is TGTGCCTGGAGTGGAGGACAGGGGACCTACGAGCAGTACTTC. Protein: CAWSGGQGTYEQYF.